This T cell receptor (beta chain) was found in a study of blood T cell repertoires in COVID-19. As for the study in general: Nucleic acid was either cDNA or gDNA, and it came from T cells, B-cell-depleted T cells, or PBMCs.

CDR1 is SGHTA, CDR2 FQGNSA, per germline. This CDR3 spans 14 amino acids. V gave up 5 bases and J gave up 0 bases, with 7 bases separating them. In the authors' workflow: Quantification of nucleated cells was approximated via reference gene primer amplification. Data came from immunoSEQ multiplex PCR; TCRdb stores just in-frame clones and leaves some out. The DNA gave D and trimming, while V, J and clone size come from that table. Of about 480,000 clones in the sample, roughly 90% are singletons; the top ten hold 1.5% to 2%. Recovery among Cohort 3 donors was established by two negative PCRs, clearance, or symptom resolution.

Sequencing input: PBMCs or T cells enriched from blood (not recorded which). The source is a woman aged 40-49 years who had recovered from COVID-19. J is TRBJ2-2 and V is TRBV7-2; D unresolved. The CDR3 loop reads CASSHSTNTGELFF. CDR3 DNA: TGTGCCAGCAGCCATTCCACGAACACCGGGGAGCTGTTTTTT.